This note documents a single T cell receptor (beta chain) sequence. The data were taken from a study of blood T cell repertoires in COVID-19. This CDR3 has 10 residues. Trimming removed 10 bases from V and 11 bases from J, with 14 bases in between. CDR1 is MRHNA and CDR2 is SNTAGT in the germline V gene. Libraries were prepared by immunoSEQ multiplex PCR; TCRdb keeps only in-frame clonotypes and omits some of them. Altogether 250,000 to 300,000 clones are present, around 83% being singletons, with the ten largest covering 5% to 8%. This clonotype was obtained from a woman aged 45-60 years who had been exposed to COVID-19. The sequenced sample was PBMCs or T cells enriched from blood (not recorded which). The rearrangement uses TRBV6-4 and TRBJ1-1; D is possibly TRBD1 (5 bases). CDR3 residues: CANPDRGAFF. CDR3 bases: TGTGCCAACCCGGACCGGGGGGCTTTCTTT.